This T cell receptor (beta chain) was captured in a study of PD-1 blockade in mismatch repair-deficient tumors. Study information: All were previously treated, progressing patients with about 12 mismatch repair-deficient cancer types.

The protocol was immunoSEQ multiplex PCR, while the TCRdb copy is restricted to in-frame clones and leaves out a portion. The table includes about 79,000 clones, about 82% detected once. This CDR3 region has 16 residues. The J segment lost 5 bases and the V segment lost 5 bases, leaving 7 bases of the junction unmatched. Germline V gives CDR1 SGHTA, CDR2 FQGNSA. A word on this clone: The target antigen is unknown.

All patients were mismatch repair deficient, assessed by either PCR or immunohistochemistry. Three pembrolizumab responders had their TCRs sequenced. Broader study findings: After pembrolizumab, tumor-resident clones rose rapidly, then generally contracted before radiologic responses.

V usage is TRBV7-2 and J usage is TRBJ2-3, with 13 bases matching TRBD2. Sequencing was performed on peripheral blood, taken 44 weeks after starting pembrolizumab. The receptor was isolated from an adult with mismatch repair-deficient cancer. The CDR3 nucleotides read TGTGCCAGCAGCCCTAGGACTAGCGGGAGACAAGATACGCAGTATTTT. This translates into CASSPRTSGRQDTQYF.